The next 10 T cell receptor beta chains were all read from a single sample in a study of post-analysis software for immune sequencing data. Study conclusions and caveats: Patients had higher frequencies than controls of roughly five TRBV segments, including TRBV5-6, TRBV5-1 and TRBV20-1.

Antigen specificity for these receptors is unknown. Sequencing libraries made from TCR beta cDNA carried unique molecular identifiers. From the PCR reads, TCRdb called clonotypes with MiXCR, one entry per CDR3 protein. The table shows about 560,000 distinct CDR3 sequences, with around 40% occurring only once. The sequencing input was blood. These receptors all come from a girl aged 10-17 years with multiple sclerosis.

This clonotype was seen only a few times. V gene TRBV12-3 or TRBV12-4 combines with J gene TRBJ1-1; 8 nucleotides match TRBD1. Losses at the gene ends were 5 bases for V and 5 bases for J; bases not matched to a gene: 7. The CDR3 has 14 amino acids. CDR3 coding DNA: TGTGCCAGCAGTACAGGGGGAGGTCTAACTGAAGCTTTCTTT. The encoded protein is CASSTGGGLTEAFF.

This clonotype was seen a few times. The CDR3, as DNA: TGCGCCAGCAGCGGGCAGGGGGCGTTAGATACGCAGTATTTT. Its translation: CASSGQGALDTQYF. This chain connects TRBV5-1 to TRBJ2-3, with TRBD1 matching over 8 bases. J lost 5 bases, V lost 4 bases, and 6 bases had no gene match. Looked up from germline, CDR1 is SGHRS and CDR2 is YFSETQ. This CDR3 is 14 amino acids long.

This clonotype was found a few times. This chain joins TRBV20-1 and TRBJ2-1; the D gene is possibly TRBD1 (5 bases). With 6 bases removed from V and 5 bases from J, the gap between germline ends came to 23 bases. Germline V gives CDR1 DFQATT, CDR2 SNEGSKA (reference sequence). There are 16 residues in the CDR3. CDR3 region: CSAESYRSDLHNEQFF. The CDR3 DNA sequence: TGCAGTGCGGAGTCTTACAGGAGCGACCTCCACAATGAGCAGTTCTTC.

The rearrangement uses TRBV29-1 and TRBJ1-1; D unresolved. Trimming removed 3 bases from V and 3 bases from J, with 14 bases in between. Germline CDR1 reads SQVTM; CDR2 reads ANQGSEA. The CDR3 runs 14 residues. CDR3 in DNA: TGCAGCGTTGACGTCCGGGCTAGTCACACTGAAGCTTTCTTT. It encodes CSVDVRASHTEAFF.

This clonotype was seen ten or more times. V gene TRBV7-2 combines with J gene TRBJ2-5, with D tentatively TRBD1 (6 bases). The CDR3 is 12 amino acids. V gave up 5 bases and J gave up 3 bases, with 7 bases separating them. Germline lookup yields CDR1 SGHTA and CDR2 FQGNSA. CDR3 loop: CASSHREETQYF. DNA of the CDR3: TGTGCCAGCAGCCACAGGGAAGAGACCCAGTACTTC.

As for this clonotype: One end of the junction does not line up with germline, which may come from a read error. V usage is TRBV5-5 and J usage is TRBJ2-7; the match to TRBD1 covers 11 bases. This CDR3 spans 13 amino acids. Per the germline V gene, CDR1 is SGHKS and CDR2 is YYEKEE (reference sequence). The CDR3 DNA sequence: TGTACCAGCAGCTTGGGGACAGGGGGCGAGCAGTACTTC. Its protein product is CTSSLGTGGEQYF.

About this clonotype itself: The conserved closing phenylalanine or tryptophan is absent in this CDR3, likely reflecting a read error. The chain employs TRBV20-1 and TRBJ2-1; the D call may be TRBD1 or TRBD2 (5 bases each). V lost 6 bases and J lost 2, with 14 bases in between. The germline V gene has CDR1 DFQATT and CDR2 SNEGSKA (reference sequence). The CDR3 totals 14 residues. Written as DNA, the CDR3 is TGCAGTGCGGGAAGAGTGGGACCCTACAATGAGCAGTTCTTA. Its translation: CSAGRVGPYNEQFL.

This chain joins TRBV30 and TRBJ1-5, with TRBD1 matching over 10 bases. The germline V gene has CDR1 GTSNPN and CDR2 SVGIG (reference sequence). Trimming at V came to 3 bases and at J to 4 bases, leaving 3 bases not matched to a gene. The CDR3 length is 14 residues. This CDR3 is CAWSRDRGNQPQHF. CDR3 DNA: TGTGCCTGGAGCCGGGACAGGGGAAATCAGCCCCAGCATTTT.

The V and J genes are TRBV28 and TRBJ2-3; D is unclear. The V end was cut by 3 bases, the J end by 2 bases, with 15 bases between. CDR3 size: 16 residues. Germline assignment: CDR1 MDHEN and CDR2 SYDVKM. CDR3 amino acids: CASSFQLGVTTDTQYF. As DNA, the CDR3 is TGTGCCAGCAGTTTCCAACTTGGAGTTACCACAGATACGCAGTATTTT.

V usage is TRBV18 and J usage is TRBJ2-5, with 12 nucleotides matching TRBD2. CDR3 length: 17 residues. Germline values: CDR1 KGHSH, CDR2 LQKENI. V lost 0 bases, J lost 5 bases, and 7 bases stayed unmatched. CDR3 nucleotides: TGTGCCAGCTCACCACCGTTCGGACTAGCGGGGAAGGAGACCCAGTACTTC. Translating gives CASSPPFGLAGKETQYF.